What follows are 2 T cell receptor beta chains derived from one specimen sequenced in a study of blood T cells in healthy people across ages. Together with a sample-barcoded 5' primer, a J-beta primer mix was included in a second PCR lasting about 7 to 12 cycles. TCRdb reprocessed the 5' RACE reads with MiXCR, giving one entry per CDR3 protein. The sample shows about 1.8 million distinct CDR3 sequences, roughly 49% of them seen only once. The sequenced sample was blood. The receptors here all came from a woman in her 40s in good health.

In this sample, this clonotype turned up a few times. This chain connects TRBV9 to TRBJ2-5; D is tentatively TRBD1 or TRBD2 (6 bases each). V shed 1 base and J shed 4 bases, with 8 bases lying between them. CDR3 length equals 13 residues. Germline CDR1 SGDLS, CDR2 YYNGEE. CDR3 DNA sequence: TGTGCCAGCAGCGTAAGGGGGGCAGAGACCCAGTACTTC. Its protein is CASSVRGAETQYF.

In its sample, this clonotype was seen once. The germline gene is not matched at one end of the junction; a read error may be the cause. The chain couples TRBV4-3 to TRBJ2-1; D ambiguous. The CDR3 has 15 residues. Germline-derived CDR1 and CDR2 are LGHNA and YSLEER. The CDR3 nucleotides are TGCGCCAGCAGCCAAGAGTTCCGATCGGGTGAAGAGCGGTTCTTC. It translates to CASSQEFRSGEERFF.